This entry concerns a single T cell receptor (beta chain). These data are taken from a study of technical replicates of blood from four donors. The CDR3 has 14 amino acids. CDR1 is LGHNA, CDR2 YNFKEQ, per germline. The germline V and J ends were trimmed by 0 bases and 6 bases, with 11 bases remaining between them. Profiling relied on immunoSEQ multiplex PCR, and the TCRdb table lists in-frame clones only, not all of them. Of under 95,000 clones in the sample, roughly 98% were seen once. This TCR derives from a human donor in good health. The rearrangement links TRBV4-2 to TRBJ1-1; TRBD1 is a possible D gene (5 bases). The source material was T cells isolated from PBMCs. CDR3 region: CASSQDMGGAEAFF. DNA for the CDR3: TGTGCCAGCAGCCAAGATATGGGGGGGGCTGAAGCTTTCTTT.